This entry is about one T cell receptor beta chain. Its matching antigen is unknown. The authors incorporated unique molecular identifiers into the TCR beta cDNA libraries. The authors obtained 500,000 to 600,000 cDNA molecules from around 0.96 to 9.9 million T cells. One entry per CDR3 protein results from TCRdb running MiXCR on the PCR reads. The sample consists of approximately 730,000 distinct CDR3 sequences, 30% of them appearing once. The data stem from a study of post-analysis software for immune sequencing data. About the research overall: As for disease course, relapsing-remitting, secondary progressive and progressive-relapsing multiple sclerosis were all included. Study-level points and caveats: Roughly 5 TRBV segments occurring more often in patients than controls included TRBV5-6, TRBV5-1 and TRBV20-1. Same-batch preparations were strongly co-clustered by F measure. Significantly lower normalized Chao1 diversity was found in patients with multiple sclerosis relative to controls.

This CDR3 contains 13 residues. Germline V gives CDR1 SGHRS, CDR2 YFSETQ. With 7 bases clipped from V and 3 bases from J, the junction kept 5 bases outside the gene matches. The rearrangement uses TRBV5-1 and TRBJ1-1; TRBD1 matches 8 bases. Sequencing was carried out using blood. This clonotype originated in a girl under 18 with multiple sclerosis. CDR3 coding DNA: TGCGCCAGCTCCCCACAGGGGGACACTGAAGCTTTCTTT. Protein: CASSPQGDTEAFF.